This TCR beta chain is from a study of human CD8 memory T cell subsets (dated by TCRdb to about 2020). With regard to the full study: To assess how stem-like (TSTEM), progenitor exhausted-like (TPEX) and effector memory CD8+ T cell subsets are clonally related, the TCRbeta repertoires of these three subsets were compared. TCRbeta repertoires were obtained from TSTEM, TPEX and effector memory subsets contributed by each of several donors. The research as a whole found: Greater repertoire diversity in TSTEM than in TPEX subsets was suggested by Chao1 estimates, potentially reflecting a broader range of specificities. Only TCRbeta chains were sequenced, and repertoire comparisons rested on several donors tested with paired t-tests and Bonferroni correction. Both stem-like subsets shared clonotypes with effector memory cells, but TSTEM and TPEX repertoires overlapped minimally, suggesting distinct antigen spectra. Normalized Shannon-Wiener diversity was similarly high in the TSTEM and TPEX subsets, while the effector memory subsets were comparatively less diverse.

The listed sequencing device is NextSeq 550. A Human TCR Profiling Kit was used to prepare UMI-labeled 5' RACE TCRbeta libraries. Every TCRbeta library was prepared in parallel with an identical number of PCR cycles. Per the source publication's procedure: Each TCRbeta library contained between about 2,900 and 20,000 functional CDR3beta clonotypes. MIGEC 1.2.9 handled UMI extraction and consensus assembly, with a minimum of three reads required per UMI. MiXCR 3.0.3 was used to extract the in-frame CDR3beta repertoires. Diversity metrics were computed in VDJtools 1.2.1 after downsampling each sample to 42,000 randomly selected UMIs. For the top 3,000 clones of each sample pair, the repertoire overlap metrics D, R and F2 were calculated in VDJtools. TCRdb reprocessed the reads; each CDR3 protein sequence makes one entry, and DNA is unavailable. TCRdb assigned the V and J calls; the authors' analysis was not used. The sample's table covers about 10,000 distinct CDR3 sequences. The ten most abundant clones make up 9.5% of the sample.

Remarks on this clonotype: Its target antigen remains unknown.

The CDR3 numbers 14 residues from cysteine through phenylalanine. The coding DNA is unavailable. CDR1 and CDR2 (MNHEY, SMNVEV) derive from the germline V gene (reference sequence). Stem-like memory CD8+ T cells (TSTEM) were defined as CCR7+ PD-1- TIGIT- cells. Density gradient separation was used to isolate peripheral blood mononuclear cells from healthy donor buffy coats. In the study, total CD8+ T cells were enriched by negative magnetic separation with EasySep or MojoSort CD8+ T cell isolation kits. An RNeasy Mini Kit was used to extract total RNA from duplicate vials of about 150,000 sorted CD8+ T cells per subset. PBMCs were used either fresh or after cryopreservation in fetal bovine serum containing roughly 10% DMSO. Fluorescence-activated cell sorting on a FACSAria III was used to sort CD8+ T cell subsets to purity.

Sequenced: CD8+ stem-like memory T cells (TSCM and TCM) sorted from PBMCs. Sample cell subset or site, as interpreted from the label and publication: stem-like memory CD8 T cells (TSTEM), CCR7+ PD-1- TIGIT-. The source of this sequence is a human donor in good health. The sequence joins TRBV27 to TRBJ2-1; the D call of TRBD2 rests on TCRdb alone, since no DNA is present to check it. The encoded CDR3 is CASSLGTGSNEQFF.